This T cell receptor beta chain was identified in a study of blood T cell repertoires in COVID-19. All enrollees were roughly 18 to 95 years old and from about 25 US areas. Clones were sequenced by immunoSEQ multiplex PCR, and TCRdb holds only the in-frame ones, with some missing. The top ten clones hold approximately 2% of a sample with approximately 210,000 clones, roughly nine tenths of them seen once. V gave up 1 base and J gave up 3 bases, with 6 bases separating them. The CDR3 length is 14 residues. Germline loops: CDR1 SGHNT, CDR2 YENEEA. The sequenced sample consisted of PBMCs or T cells enriched from blood (not recorded which). V and J are TRBV11-3 and TRBJ2-2; D is unresolved. The clonotype comes from a woman aged 25 to 39 who had recovered from COVID-19. CDR3 coding DNA: TGTGCCAGCAGCTTAGTCAGTTACACCGGGGAGCTGTTTTTT. It specifies CASSLVSYTGELFF. Supplemented by reference TRBV11-3 and TRBJ2-2, the full variable domain reads EAGVVQSPRYKIIEKKQPVAFWCNPISGHNTLYWYLQNLGQGPELLIRYENEEAVDDSQLPKDRFSAERLKGVDSTLKIQPAELGDSAVYLCASSLVSYTGELFFGEGSRLTVL.